This TCR beta chain was recovered during a study of CD8 T cells in ankylosing spondylitis. Study results and limitations: Characteristic of ankylosing spondylitis blood, it appeared, was a TCR beta motif comprising several highly homologous variants. A number of the motif variants had already been described in reactive arthritis synovial fluid and blood.

This clonotype has a count of ten or more. What it binds is not known. The ends lost 0 bases at V and 0 bases at J; junction bases unmatched: 7. The CDR3 consists of 17 residues. Germline V gives CDR1 SGDLS, CDR2 YYNGEE. TCRdb reprocessed the 5' RACE reads with MiXCR, giving one entry per CDR3 protein. This sample carries approximately 38,000 distinct CDR3 sequences, roughly 2.6% of them seen once, and the ten largest clones take under 6%. V is TRBV9 and J is TRBJ2-7, with 9 bases lining up with TRBD2. The TCR was taken from a male donor with ankylosing spondylitis or in good health (not recorded which). Source material: blood, either unsorted or a sorted T cell fraction (not recorded which). CDR3 sequence reads: CASSVAASGDSSYEQYF. CDR3 bases: TGTGCCAGCAGCGTAGCCGCTAGCGGGGATAGCTCCTACGAGCAGTACTTC.